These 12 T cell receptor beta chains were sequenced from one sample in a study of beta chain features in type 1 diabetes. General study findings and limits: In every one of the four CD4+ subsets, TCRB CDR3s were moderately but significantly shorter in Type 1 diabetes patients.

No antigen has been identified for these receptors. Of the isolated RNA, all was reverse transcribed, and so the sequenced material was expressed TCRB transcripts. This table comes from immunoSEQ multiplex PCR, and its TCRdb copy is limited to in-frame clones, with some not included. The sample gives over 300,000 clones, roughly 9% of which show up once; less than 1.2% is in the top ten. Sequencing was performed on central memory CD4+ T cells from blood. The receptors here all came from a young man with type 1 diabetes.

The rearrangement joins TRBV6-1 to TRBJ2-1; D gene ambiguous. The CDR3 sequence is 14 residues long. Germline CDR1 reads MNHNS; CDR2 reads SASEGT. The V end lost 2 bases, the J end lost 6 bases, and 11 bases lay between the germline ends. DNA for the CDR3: TGTGCCAGCAGTGAATCGTTCTGGACCAATGAGCAGTTCTTC. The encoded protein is CASSESFWTNEQFF.

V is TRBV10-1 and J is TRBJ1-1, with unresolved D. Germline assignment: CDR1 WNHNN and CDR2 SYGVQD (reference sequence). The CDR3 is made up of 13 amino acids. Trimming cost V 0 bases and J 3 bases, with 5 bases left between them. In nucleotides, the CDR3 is TGCGCCAGCAGTGAGTCGGGCTACACTGAAGCTTTCTTT. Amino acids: CASSESGYTEAFF.

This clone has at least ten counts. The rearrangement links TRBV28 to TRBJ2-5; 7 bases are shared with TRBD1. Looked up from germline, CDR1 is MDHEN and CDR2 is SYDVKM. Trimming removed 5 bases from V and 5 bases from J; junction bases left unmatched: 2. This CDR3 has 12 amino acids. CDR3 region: CASSVQGETQYF. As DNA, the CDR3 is TGTGCCAGCAGTGTACAGGGGGAGACCCAGTACTTC.

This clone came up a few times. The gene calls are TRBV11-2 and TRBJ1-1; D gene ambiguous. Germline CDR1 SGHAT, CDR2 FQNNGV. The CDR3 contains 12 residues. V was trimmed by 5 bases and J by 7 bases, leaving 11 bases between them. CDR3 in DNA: TGTGCCAGCAGCCCACCCCGGCGTGAAGCTTTCTTT. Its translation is CASSPPRREAFF.

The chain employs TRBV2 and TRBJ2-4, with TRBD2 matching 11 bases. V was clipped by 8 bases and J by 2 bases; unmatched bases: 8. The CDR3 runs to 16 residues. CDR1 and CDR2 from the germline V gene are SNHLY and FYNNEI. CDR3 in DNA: TGTGCCAGCGAAGGGGGACTAGCGGCGACCAAAAACATTCAGTACTTC. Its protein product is CASEGGLAATKNIQYF.

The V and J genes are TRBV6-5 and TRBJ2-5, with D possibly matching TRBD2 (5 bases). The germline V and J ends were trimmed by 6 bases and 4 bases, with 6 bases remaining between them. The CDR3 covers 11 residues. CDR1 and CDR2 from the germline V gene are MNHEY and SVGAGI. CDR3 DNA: TGTGCCAGCAGGGGGAGAGAGACCCAGTACTTC. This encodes CASRGRETQYF.

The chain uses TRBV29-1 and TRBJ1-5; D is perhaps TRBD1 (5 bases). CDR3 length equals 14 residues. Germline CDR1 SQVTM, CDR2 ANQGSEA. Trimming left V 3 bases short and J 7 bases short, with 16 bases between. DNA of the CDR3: TGCAGCGTTGAGGCTGAATTCCAGGGACAGCCCCAGCATTTT. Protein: CSVEAEFQGQPQHF. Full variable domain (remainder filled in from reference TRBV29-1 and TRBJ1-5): SAVISQKPSRDICQRGTSLTIQCQVDSQVTMMFWYRQQPGQSLTLIATANQGSEATYESGFVIDKFPISRPNLTFSTLTVSNMSPEDSSIYLCSVEAEFQGQPQHFGDGTRLSIL.

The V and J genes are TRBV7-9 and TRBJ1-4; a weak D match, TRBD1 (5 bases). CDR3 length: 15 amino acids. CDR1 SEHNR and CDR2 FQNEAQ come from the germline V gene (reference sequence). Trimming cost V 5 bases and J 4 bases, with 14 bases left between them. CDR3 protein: CASSPEGDRNEKLFF. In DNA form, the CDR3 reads TGTGCCAGCAGCCCCGAAGGGGACCGTAATGAAAAACTGTTTTTT.

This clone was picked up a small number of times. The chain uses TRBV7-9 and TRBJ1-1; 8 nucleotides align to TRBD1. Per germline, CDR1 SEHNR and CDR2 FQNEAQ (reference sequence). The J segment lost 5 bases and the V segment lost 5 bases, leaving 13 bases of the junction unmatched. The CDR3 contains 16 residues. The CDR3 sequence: CASSLSPGQVWTEAFF. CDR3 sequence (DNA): TGTGCCAGCAGCCTCTCTCCGGGACAGGTGTGGACTGAAGCTTTCTTT.

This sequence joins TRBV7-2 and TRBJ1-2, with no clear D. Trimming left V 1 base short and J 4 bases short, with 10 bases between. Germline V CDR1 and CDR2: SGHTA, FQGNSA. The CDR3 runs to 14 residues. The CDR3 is CASSLVRGSYGYTF. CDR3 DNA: TGTGCCAGCAGCTTAGTAAGAGGCTCCTATGGCTACACCTTC.

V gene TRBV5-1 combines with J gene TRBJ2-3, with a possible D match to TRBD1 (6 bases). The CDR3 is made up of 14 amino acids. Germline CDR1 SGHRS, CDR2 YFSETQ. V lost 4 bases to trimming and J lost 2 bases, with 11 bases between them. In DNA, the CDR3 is TGCGCCAGCAGCCCAGGGGTCCACACAGATACGCAGTATTTT. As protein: CASSPGVHTDTQYF.

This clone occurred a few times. This CDR3 is CSAPPDRGNTGELFF. Written as DNA, the CDR3 is TGCAGCGCCCCACCCGACAGGGGGAACACCGGGGAGCTGTTTTTT. J is TRBJ2-2 and V is TRBV29-1; 8 nucleotides match TRBD1. Unmatched junction bases numbered 8, after V lost 7 bases and J lost 1 base. Germline V lookup: CDR1 SQVTM, CDR2 ANQGSEA. CDR3 length equals 15 residues.